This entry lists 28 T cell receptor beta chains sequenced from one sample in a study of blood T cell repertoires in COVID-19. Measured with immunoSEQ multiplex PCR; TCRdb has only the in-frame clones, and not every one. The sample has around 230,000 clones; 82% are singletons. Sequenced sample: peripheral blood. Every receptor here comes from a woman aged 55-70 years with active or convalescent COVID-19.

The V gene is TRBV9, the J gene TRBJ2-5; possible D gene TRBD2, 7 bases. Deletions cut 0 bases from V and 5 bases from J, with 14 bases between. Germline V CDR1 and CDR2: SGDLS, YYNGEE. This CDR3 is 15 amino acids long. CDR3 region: CASSVGGGGLETQYF. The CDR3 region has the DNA TGTGCCAGCAGCGTAGGAGGCGGGGGCTTGGAGACCCAGTACTTC.

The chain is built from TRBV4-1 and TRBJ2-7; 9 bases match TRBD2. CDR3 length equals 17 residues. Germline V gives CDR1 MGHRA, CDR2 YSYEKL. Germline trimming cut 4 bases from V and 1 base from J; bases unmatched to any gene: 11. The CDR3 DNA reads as TGCGCCAGCAGCCTAGGGGACCCGGGACTAGCTTCCTACGAGCAGTACTTC. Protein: CASSLGDPGLASYEQYF.

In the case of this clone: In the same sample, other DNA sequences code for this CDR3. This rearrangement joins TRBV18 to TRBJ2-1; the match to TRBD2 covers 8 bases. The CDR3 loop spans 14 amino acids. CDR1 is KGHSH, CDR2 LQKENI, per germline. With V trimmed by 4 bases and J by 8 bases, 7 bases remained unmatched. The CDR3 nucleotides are TGTGCCAGCTCACGAGAGACTAGCGTGTATGAGCAGTTCTTC. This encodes CASSRETSVYEQFF.

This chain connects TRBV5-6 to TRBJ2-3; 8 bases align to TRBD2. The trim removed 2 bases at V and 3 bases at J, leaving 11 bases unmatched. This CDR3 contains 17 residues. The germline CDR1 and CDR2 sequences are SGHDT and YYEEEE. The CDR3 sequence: CASSFRPRAGVTDTQYF. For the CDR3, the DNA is TGTGCCAGCAGCTTTCGGCCCCGAGCGGGGGTGACAGATACGCAGTATTTT.

The CDR3 reads CAWSKGAPYNEQFF. The CDR3 DNA follows: TGTGCCTGGAGCAAGGGGGCCCCCTACAATGAGCAGTTCTTC. The rearrangement uses TRBV30 and TRBJ2-1, with TRBD1 identical over 7 bases. V was pared by 3 bases and J by 2 bases, with 4 bases of the junction left unmatched. Germline assignment: CDR1 GTSNPN and CDR2 SVGIG (reference sequence). This CDR3 region has 14 residues.

The CDR3 nucleotides are TGTGCCAGCAGCCCTACAGGCCTTGCCGCCTACGAGCAGTACTTC. Encoded protein: CASSPTGLAAYEQYF. The rearrangement links TRBV3-1 (or the pseudogene TRBV3-2) to TRBJ2-7; D possibly corresponds to TRBD1 (5 bases). Germline V gene data show CDR1 as LGHDT and CDR2 as YNNKEL (reference sequence). The CDR3 runs to 15 residues. Trimming pared 4 bases from V and 2 bases from J, leaving 15 bases between.

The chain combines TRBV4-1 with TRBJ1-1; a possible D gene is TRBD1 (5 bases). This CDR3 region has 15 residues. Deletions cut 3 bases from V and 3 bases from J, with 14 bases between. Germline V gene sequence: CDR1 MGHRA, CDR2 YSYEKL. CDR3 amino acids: CASSQPKRGDTEAFF. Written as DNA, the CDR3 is TGCGCCAGCAGCCAGCCGAAACGGGGGGACACTGAAGCTTTCTTT.

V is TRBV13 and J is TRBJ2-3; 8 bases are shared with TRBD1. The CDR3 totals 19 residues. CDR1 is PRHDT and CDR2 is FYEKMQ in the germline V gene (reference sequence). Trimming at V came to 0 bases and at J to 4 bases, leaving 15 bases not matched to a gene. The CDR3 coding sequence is TGTGCCAGCAGCTTAGGGGGTGGGTTTCGGACAGGGCCATCAGATACGCAGTATTTT. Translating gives CASSLGGGFRTGPSDTQYF. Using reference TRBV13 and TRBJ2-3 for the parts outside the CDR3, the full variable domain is AAGVIQSPRHLIKEKRETATLKCYPIPRHDTVYWYQQGPGQDPQFLISFYEKMQSDKGSIPDRFSAQQFSDYHSELNMSSLELGDSALYFCASSLGGGFRTGPSDTQYFGPGTRLTVL.

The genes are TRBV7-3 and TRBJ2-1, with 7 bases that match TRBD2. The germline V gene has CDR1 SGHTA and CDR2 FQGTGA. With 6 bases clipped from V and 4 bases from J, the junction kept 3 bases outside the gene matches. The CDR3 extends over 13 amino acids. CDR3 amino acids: CASSLAAYNEQFF. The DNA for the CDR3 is TGTGCCAGCAGTCTAGCGGCATACAATGAGCAGTTCTTC.

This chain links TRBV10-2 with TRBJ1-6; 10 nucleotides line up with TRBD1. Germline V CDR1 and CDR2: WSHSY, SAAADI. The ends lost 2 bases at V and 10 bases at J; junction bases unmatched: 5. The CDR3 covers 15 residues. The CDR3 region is CASSERWDRGSPLHF. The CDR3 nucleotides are TGCGCCAGCAGTGAGAGGTGGGACAGGGGCTCACCCCTCCACTTT.

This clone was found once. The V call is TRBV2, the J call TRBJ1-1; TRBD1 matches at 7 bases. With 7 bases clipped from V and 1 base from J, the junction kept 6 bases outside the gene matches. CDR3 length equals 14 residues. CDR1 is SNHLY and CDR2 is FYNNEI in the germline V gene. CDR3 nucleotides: TGTGCCAGCAAGGGGAGGACAGGGAACACTGAAGCTTTCTTT. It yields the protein CASKGRTGNTEAFF.

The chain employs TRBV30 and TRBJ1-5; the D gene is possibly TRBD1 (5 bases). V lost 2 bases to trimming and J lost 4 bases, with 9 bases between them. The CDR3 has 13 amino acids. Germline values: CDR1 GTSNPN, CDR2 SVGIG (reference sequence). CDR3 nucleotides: TGTGCCTGGAGTTCGACAGTGAATCAGCCCCAGCATTTT. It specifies CAWSSTVNQPQHF.

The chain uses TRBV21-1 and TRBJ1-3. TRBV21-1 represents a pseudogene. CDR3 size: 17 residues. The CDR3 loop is CASSKAPDSHSGNTIYF. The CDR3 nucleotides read TGTGCCAGCAGCAAAGCCCCCGATAGTCACTCTGGAAACACCATATATTTT.

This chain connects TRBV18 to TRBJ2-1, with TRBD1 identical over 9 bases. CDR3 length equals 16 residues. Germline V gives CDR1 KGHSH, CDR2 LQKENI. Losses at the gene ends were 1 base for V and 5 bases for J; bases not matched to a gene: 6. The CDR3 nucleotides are TGTGCCAGCTCACCACGAAGGGACAGGGCCAACAATGAGCAGTTCTTC. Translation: CASSPRRDRANNEQFF. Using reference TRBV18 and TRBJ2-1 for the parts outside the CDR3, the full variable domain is NAGVMQNPRHLVRRRGQEARLRCSPMKGHSHVYWYRQLPEEGLKFMVYLQKENIIDESGMPKERFSAEFPKEGPSILRIQQVVRGDSAAYFCASSPRRDRANNEQFFGPGTRLTVL.

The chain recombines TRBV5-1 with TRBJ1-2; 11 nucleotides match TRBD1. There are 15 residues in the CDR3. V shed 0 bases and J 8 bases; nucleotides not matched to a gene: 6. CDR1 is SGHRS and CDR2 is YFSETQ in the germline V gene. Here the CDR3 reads CASSLVGQGAEGYTF. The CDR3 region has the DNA TGCGCCAGCAGCTTGGTAGGACAGGGGGCGGAAGGCTACACCTTC.

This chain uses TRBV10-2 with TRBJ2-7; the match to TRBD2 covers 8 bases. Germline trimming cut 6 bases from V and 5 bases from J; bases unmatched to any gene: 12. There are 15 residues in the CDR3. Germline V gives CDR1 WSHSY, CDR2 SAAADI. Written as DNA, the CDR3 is TGCGCCAGCAGAGTAGCGGGGACCTTGGGGAACGAGCAGTACTTC. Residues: CASRVAGTLGNEQYF.

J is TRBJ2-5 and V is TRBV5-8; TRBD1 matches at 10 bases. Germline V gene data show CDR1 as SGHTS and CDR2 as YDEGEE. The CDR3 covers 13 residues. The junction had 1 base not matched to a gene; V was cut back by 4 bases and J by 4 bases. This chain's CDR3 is CASSRTGGETQYF. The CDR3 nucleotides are TGTGCCAGCAGCCGGACAGGGGGAGAGACCCAGTACTTC.

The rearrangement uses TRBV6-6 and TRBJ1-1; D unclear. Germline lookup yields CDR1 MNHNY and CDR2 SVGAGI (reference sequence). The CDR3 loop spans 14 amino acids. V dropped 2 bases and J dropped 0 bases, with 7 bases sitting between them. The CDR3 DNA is TGTGCCAGCAGTTACGGAGTTATGAACACTGAAGCTTTCTTT. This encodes CASSYGVMNTEAFF.

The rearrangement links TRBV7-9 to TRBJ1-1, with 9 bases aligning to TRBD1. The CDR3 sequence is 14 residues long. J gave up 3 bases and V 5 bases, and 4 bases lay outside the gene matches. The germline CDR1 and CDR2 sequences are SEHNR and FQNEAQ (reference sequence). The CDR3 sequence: CASSAQGADTEAFF. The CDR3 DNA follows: TGTGCCAGCAGCGCACAGGGGGCTGACACTGAAGCTTTCTTT.

CDR3: CASTRDRGGYGYTF. Here the CDR3 DNA reads TGCGCCAGCACCCGGGACAGGGGGGGATATGGCTACACCTTC. The V call is TRBV23-1, the J call TRBJ1-2; 11 bases are shared with TRBD1. TRBV23-1 is marked as an open reading frame, function uncertain. Germline trimming cut 7 bases from V and 5 bases from J; bases unmatched to any gene: 6. The CDR3 loop spans 14 amino acids.

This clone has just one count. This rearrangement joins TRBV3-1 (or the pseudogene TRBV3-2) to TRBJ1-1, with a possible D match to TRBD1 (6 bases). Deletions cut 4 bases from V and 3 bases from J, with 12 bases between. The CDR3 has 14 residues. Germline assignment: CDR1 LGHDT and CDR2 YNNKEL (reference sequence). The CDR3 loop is CASSLLTGDTEAFF. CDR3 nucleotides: TGTGCCAGCAGCCTTCTGACAGGAGACACTGAAGCTTTCTTT.

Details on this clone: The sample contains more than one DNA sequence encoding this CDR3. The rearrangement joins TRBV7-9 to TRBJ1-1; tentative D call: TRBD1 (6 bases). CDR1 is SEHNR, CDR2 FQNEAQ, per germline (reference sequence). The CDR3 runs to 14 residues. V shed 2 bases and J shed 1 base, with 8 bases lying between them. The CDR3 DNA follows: TGTGCCAGCAGCTTATTACAGGGGAACACTGAAGCTTTCTTT. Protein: CASSLLQGNTEAFF.

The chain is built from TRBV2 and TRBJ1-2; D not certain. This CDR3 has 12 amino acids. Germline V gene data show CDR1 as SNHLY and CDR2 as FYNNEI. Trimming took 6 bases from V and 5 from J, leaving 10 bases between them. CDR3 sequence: CASRGSLYGYTF. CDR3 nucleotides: TGTGCCAGCAGGGGCTCTCTGTATGGCTACACCTTC.

The CDR3 here is CASSKGPGKEAYGYTF. In DNA, the CDR3 is TGTGCCAGTAGTAAAGGCCCCGGGAAGGAGGCCTATGGCTACACCTTC. The chain combines TRBV19 with TRBJ1-2; D not certain. The CDR3 has 16 residues. Per germline, CDR1 LNHDA and CDR2 SQIVND (reference sequence). V shed 4 bases and J shed 4 bases, with 19 bases lying between them.

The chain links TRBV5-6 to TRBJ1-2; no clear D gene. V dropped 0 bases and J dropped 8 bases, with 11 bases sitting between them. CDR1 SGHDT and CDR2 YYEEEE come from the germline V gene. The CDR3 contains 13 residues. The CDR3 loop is CASSLGHSGGYTF. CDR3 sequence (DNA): TGTGCCAGCAGCTTGGGACATTCGGGAGGCTACACCTTC.

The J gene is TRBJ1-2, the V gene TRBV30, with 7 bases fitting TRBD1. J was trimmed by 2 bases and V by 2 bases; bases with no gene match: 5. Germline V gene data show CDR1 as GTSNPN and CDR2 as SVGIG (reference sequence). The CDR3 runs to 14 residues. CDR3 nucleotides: TGTGCCTGGAGTCACAGGGGTCTCAACTATGGCTACACCTTC. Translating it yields CAWSHRGLNYGYTF.

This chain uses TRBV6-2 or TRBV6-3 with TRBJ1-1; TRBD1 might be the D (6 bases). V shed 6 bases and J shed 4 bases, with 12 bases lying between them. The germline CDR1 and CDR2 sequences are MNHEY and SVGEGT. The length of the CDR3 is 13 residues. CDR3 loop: CASSPGVTTEAFF. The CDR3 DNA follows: TGTGCCAGCAGCCCAGGGGTGACCACTGAAGCTTTCTTT.

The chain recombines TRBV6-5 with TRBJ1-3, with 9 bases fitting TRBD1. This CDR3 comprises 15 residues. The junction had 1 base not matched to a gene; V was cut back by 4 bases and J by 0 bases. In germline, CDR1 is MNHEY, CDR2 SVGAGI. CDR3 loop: CASSSDRGSGNTIYF. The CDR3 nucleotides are TGTGCCAGCAGTTCGGACAGGGGCTCTGGAAACACCATATATTTT.